One sample yielded the 30 T cell receptor beta chains listed below, sequenced in a study of T cells in Graves' hyperthyroidism and ophthalmopathy. TCR beta CDR3 regions were amplified from RNA. The primer set for the first-round RT-PCR of the TCR CDR3 was HTBI. In TCRdb, the multiplex PCR reads were re-called with MiXCR into one record per CDR3 protein. This table holds nearly 750,000 distinct CDR3 sequences, roughly a third found once. Sequences were obtained from blood. Receptors were obtained from a woman between 40 and 55 years old with Graves' hyperthyroidism.

This clonotype was recorded once. A much more abundant neighbour one base away suggests this may be a read error. The genes are TRBV7-2 and TRBJ1-3, with a tentative D call TRBD1 (6 bases). V was pared by 5 bases and J by 0 bases, with 14 bases between. CDR3 length: 16 amino acids. Germline CDR1 and CDR2: SGHTA and FQGNSA. The CDR3 region has the DNA TGTGCCAGCAGCCTTAGCACAGGGAGCTCTGGAAACACCATATATTTT. It is translated as CASSLSTGSSGNTIYF.

This clonotype has a handful of counts. At one end, the junction sequence differs from germline, possibly due to a read error. The chain uses TRBV10-3 and TRBJ1-1; TRBD1 aligns across 7 bases. CDR1 is ENHRY and CDR2 is SYGVKD in the germline V gene. The CDR3 has 13 amino acids. CDR3 sequence: CASSTGTATEAFF. The DNA of the CDR3 is TGTGCCAGCAGTACTGGGACAGCGACTGAAGCTTTCTTT.

This clonotype was seen many times. This chain links TRBV7-9 with TRBJ1-2, with 7 bases matching TRBD1. The CDR3 sequence is 13 residues long. The germline CDR1 and CDR2 sequences are SEHNR and FQNEAQ (reference sequence). J lost 6 bases, V lost 4 bases, and 5 bases had no gene match. The CDR3 spells CASSSTGSHGYTF. The CDR3 nucleotides read TGTGCCAGCAGCTCGACAGGGTCGCATGGCTACACCTTC.

This clonotype was counted a few times. The rearrangement links TRBV5-6 to TRBJ1-2; 9 bases align to TRBD1. J gave up 6 bases and V 1 base, and 4 bases lay outside the gene matches. CDR3 size: 14 residues. CDR1 SGHDT and CDR2 YYEEEE come from the germline V gene. DNA for the CDR3: TGTGCCAGCAGCTTGATGGGACAGGGACATGGCTACACCTTC. It is translated as CASSLMGQGHGYTF. Full variable domain (outside the CDR3, taken from reference TRBV5-6 and TRBJ1-2): DAGVTQSPTHLIKTRGQQVTLRCSPKSGHDTVSWYQQALGQGPQFIFQYYEEEERQRGNFPDRFSGHQFPNYSSELNVNALLLGDSALYLCASSLMGQGHGYTFGSGTRLTVV.

The V gene is TRBV4-3, the J gene TRBJ2-5; D perhaps matches TRBD1 (5 bases). The CDR3 consists of 14 residues. Germline V CDR1 and CDR2: LGHNA, YSLEER. Trimming took off 0 bases at V and 4 bases at J, with 9 bases between the two ends. The chain's CDR3 is CASSQDMTVETQYF. The CDR3 region has the DNA TGCGCCAGCAGCCAAGATATGACAGTAGAGACCCAGTACTTC.

A few counts support this clonotype. V is TRBV4-1 and J is TRBJ2-7; perhaps TRBD2 as D (5 bases). Trimming took 1 base from V and 3 from J, leaving 16 bases between them. Germline V gives CDR1 MGHRA, CDR2 YSYEKL. The CDR3 covers 16 residues. The CDR3 protein is CASSQVGGGPRYEQYF. The CDR3, as DNA: TGCGCCAGCAGCCAAGTTGGCGGAGGCCCCCGCTACGAGCAGTACTTC.

The chain recombines TRBV15 with TRBJ2-7; D may be TRBD1 or TRBD2 (6 bases each). Trimming took off 2 bases at V and 7 bases at J, with 12 bases between the two ends. The CDR3 consists of 13 residues. Germline CDR1 reads LNHNV; CDR2 reads YYDKDF (reference sequence). CDR3 region: CATSRYREAEQYF. CDR3 nucleotide sequence: TGTGCCACCAGCAGATACAGGGAGGCTGAGCAGTACTTC.

As concerns this clonotype: This may come from a read error, since a much larger clone is one base off. This chain links TRBV15 with TRBJ1-2; unclear D gene. CDR3 size: 17 residues. Germline CDR1 reads LNHNV; CDR2 reads YYDKDF (reference sequence). The CDR3 coding sequence is TGTGCCACCAGCAGAGATGTAACAGCGCGTTCTGGAAATGGCTACGCCTTC. Amino acid sequence: CATSRDVTARSGNGYAF. The variable domain in full, with the rest retrieved from reference TRBV15 and TRBJ1-2, is DAMVIQNPRYQVTQFGKPVTLSCSQTLNHNVMYWYQQKSSQAPKLLFHYYDKDFNNEADTPDNFQSRRPNTSFCFLDIRSPGLGDTAMYLCATSRDVTARSGNGYAFGSGTRLTVV.

The rearrangement links TRBV29-1 to TRBJ2-7; D remains ambiguous. The CDR3 runs 10 residues. Germline lookup yields CDR1 SQVTM and CDR2 ANQGSEA. Trimming took 8 bases from V and 7 from J, leaving 12 bases between them. The CDR3 DNA sequence: TGCAGCACCCGGTGGAATGAGCAGTACTTC. This codes for CSTRWNEQYF.

Regarding this clonotype: No conserved phenylalanine or tryptophan ends this CDR3, so it is likely a read error. V gene TRBV3-1 combines with J gene TRBJ1-6, with D unclear. The CDR3 runs to 13 residues. Germline V gene sequence: CDR1 LGHDT, CDR2 YNNKEL (reference sequence). V gave up 1 base and J gave up 8 bases, with 6 bases separating them. The CDR3 DNA follows: TGTGCCAGCAGCCAAGTAAAGGATTCACCCCTCCACTCT. Translated, it gives CASSQVKDSPLHS.

The chain links TRBV6-5 to TRBJ1-2; 10 bases line up with TRBD1. Losses at the gene ends were 4 bases for V and 7 bases for J; bases not matched to a gene: 3. Germline V gene sequence: CDR1 MNHEY, CDR2 SVGAGI. The CDR3 is 13 amino acids. CDR3 sequence: CASSSGQGFGYTF. The CDR3 DNA is TGTGCCAGCAGTTCGGGACAGGGGTTTGGCTACACCTTC.

This clonotype was picked up many times. The chain uses TRBV20-1 and TRBJ2-5; 7 bases match TRBD2. The V gene's germline CDR1 is DFQATT and CDR2 SNEGSKA (reference sequence). This CDR3 contains 12 residues. The V segment lost 8 bases and the J segment 3 bases; nucleotides outside the gene matches: 6. The CDR3 protein is CSILRGEETQYF. The CDR3 region has the DNA TGCAGTATCCTACGGGGGGAAGAGACCCAGTACTTC.

The chain uses TRBV6-1 and TRBJ1-1; D gene unclear. CDR1 MNHNS and CDR2 SASEGT come from the germline V gene. The CDR3 loop spans 14 amino acids. Trimming removed 6 bases from V and 0 bases from J, with 11 bases in between. CDR3 region: CASSPQFMNTEAFF. The CDR3 nucleotides are TGTGCCAGCAGCCCACAGTTCATGAACACTGAAGCTTTCTTT.

Many counts were recorded for this clonotype. One end of the junction varies from germline; a read error may be responsible. The CDR3 region has the DNA TGTGCTAGCAGCAACGGACTAGCGGGGGGGCTATCCGTGGAGACCCAGTACTTC. Translated: CASSNGLAGGLSVETQYF. The gene calls are TRBV7-7 and TRBJ2-5, with 15 positions matching TRBD2. The CDR3 is made up of 18 amino acids. Germline loops: CDR1 SSHAT, CDR2 FNYEAQ (reference sequence).

About this clonotype: A much larger clone lies a single base off, so this may be a read error. The missing conserved phenylalanine or tryptophan at the end of this CDR3 makes a read error likely. The genes are TRBV9 and TRBJ2-5; D unresolved. V was pared by 2 bases and J by 0 bases, with 11 bases between. This CDR3 comprises 15 residues. Per germline, CDR1 SGDLS and CDR2 YYNGEE. DNA of the CDR3: TGTGCCAGCAGCGTTTACGACACTAACCAAGAGACCCAGTACATC. It is translated as CASSVYDTNQETQYI.

This chain connects TRBV11-1 to TRBJ2-7; D gene ambiguous. The DNA end lines up better with TRBJ2-1; the J call may be wrong. The CDR3 has 14 residues. Germline-derived CDR1 and CDR2 are SGHAT and FQDESV (reference sequence). The CDR3 region is CASSLTQVAHEQFF. Here the CDR3 DNA reads TGTGCCAGCAGCCTAACACAAGTCGCCCATGAGCAGTTCTTC.

This clonotype was seen ten or more times. The CDR3 is CASSTSRSPLHF. The DNA for the CDR3 is TGTGCCAGCAGCACTAGCAGATCACCCCTCCACTTT. This chain links TRBV7-2 with TRBJ1-6; D remains unclear. Germline lookup yields CDR1 SGHTA and CDR2 FQGNSA. CDR3 length equals 12 residues. V lost 5 bases and J 10 bases, leaving 9 bases between the germline ends. Variable domain in full (rest from reference TRBV7-2 and TRBJ1-6): GAGVSQSPSNKVTEKGKDVELRCDPISGHTALYWYRQSLGQGLEFLIYFQGNSAPDKSGLPSDRFSAERTGGSVSTLTIQRTQQEDSAVYLCASSTSRSPLHFGNGTRLTVT.

The chain employs TRBV7-3 and TRBJ2-3, with 10 bases lining up with TRBD1. The length of the CDR3 is 17 residues. CDR1 is SGHTA and CDR2 is FQGTGA in the germline V gene. Germline trimming cut 3 bases from V and 4 bases from J; bases unmatched to any gene: 10. This chain's CDR3 is CASSFTGQGILADTQYF. Here the CDR3 DNA reads TGTGCCAGCAGCTTCACGGGACAGGGGATCTTGGCAGATACGCAGTATTTT.

The chain links TRBV12-3 or TRBV12-4 to TRBJ2-7, with D possibly matching TRBD2 (6 bases). CDR3 length: 14 amino acids. Trimming took off 5 bases at V and 8 bases at J, with 19 bases between the two ends. The CDR3 is CASSRDLQARQQYF. The CDR3 DNA reads TGTGCCAGCAGTCGGGACTTACAAGCGAGGCAGCAGTACTTC.

The sample holds many counts of this clonotype. The chain links TRBV9 to TRBJ1-2, with D unresolved. The V end was cut by 7 bases, the J end by 4 bases, with 11 bases between. CDR1 is SGDLS and CDR2 is YYNGEE in the germline V gene. The CDR3 totals 12 residues. The CDR3 nucleotides read TGTGCCAGCGCCTACTCCTCCTATGGCTACACCTTC. Its translation is CASAYSSYGYTF.

In its sample, this clonotype was seen many times. The chain links TRBV6-5 to TRBJ1-6; 7 bases line up with TRBD1. Germline assignment: CDR1 MNHEY and CDR2 SVGAGI. This CDR3 has 13 residues. V shed 7 bases and J 7 bases; nucleotides not matched to a gene: 4. CDR3 sequence (DNA): TGTGCCAGCAAGCCGGGACAGAATTCACCCCTCCACTTT. Amino acid sequence: CASKPGQNSPLHF.

This chain links TRBV27 with TRBJ1-1; 8 nucleotides line up with TRBD1. The CDR3 runs to 14 residues. CDR1 is MNHEY and CDR2 is SMNVEV in the germline V gene (reference sequence). The V and J ends lost 5 bases and 4 bases, in that order; junction bases with no gene match: 6. As DNA, the CDR3 is TGTGCCAGCAGTCGTGGACAGGGCGGCACTGAAGCTTTCTTT. Protein: CASSRGQGGTEAFF.

About this clonotype itself: A much larger clonotype is one base distant, so this may be a read error. The chain joins TRBV5-5 to TRBJ1-2; the match to TRBD1 covers 7 bases. V lost 3 bases and J lost 5; bases outside the gene matches: 7. The CDR3 extends over 14 amino acids. Germline CDR1 is SGHKS and CDR2 is YYEKEE (reference sequence). The CDR3 is CASSSTGTTYGYTF. CDR3 DNA: TGTGCCAGCAGCTCGACAGGGACGACGTATGGCTACACCTTC.

The sample holds a few counts of this clonotype. The rearrangement joins TRBV5-1 to TRBJ1-2, with D tentatively TRBD1 (5 bases). Germline V gives CDR1 SGHRS, CDR2 YFSETQ. Trimming left V 4 bases short and J 2 bases short, with 12 bases between. The CDR3 runs to 14 residues. The CDR3 nucleotides are TGCGCCAGCAGCGGGACCGGACGGAACTATGGCTACACCTTC. Protein: CASSGTGRNYGYTF.

This clonotype was observed a handful of times. The chain recombines TRBV7-2 with TRBJ1-2; 8 nucleotides agree with TRBD1. Germline assignment: CDR1 SGHTA and CDR2 FQGNSA. The CDR3 loop spans 16 amino acids. J lost 6 bases, V lost 3 bases, and 12 bases had no gene match. The CDR3 nucleotides are TGTGCCAGCAGCTTCCCTCGACAGGGGCCCCAAGATGGCTACACCTTC. Its protein product is CASSFPRQGPQDGYTF.

This chain uses TRBV11-2 with TRBJ1-4, with D tentatively TRBD1 (6 bases). Per the germline V gene, CDR1 is SGHAT and CDR2 is FQNNGV. With 5 bases removed from V and 3 bases from J, the gap between germline ends came to 13 bases. The length of the CDR3 is 15 residues. CDR3 in amino acids: CASSPQGWANEKLFF. For the CDR3, the DNA is TGTGCCAGCAGCCCCCAGGGGTGGGCTAATGAAAAACTGTTTTTT.

The rearrangement joins TRBV13 to TRBJ1-6, with 11 nucleotides matching TRBD1. CDR3 length: 15 residues. The V segment lost 5 bases and the J segment 9 bases; nucleotides outside the gene matches: 6. Germline-derived CDR1 and CDR2 are PRHDT and FYEKMQ (reference sequence). CDR3 nucleotides: TGTGCCAGCAGCCCATTCGGGACAGGGGGTTCACCCCTCCACTTT. Translation: CASSPFGTGGSPLHF.

This clonotype was found a few times. The CDR3 coding sequence is TGTGCCAGCTTACAGGGGATTAGAAACACCATATATTTT. Protein sequence: CASLQGIRNTIYF. This chain joins TRBV12-3 or TRBV12-4 and TRBJ1-3, with 7 bases aligning to TRBD1. The CDR3 length is 13 residues. V trimming: 8 bases; J trimming: 5 bases; junction bases outside the gene matches: 6.

This chain links TRBV6-2 or TRBV6-3 with TRBJ1-5; D remains ambiguous. With 2 bases removed from V and 5 bases from J, the gap between germline ends came to 13 bases. The CDR3 sequence is 15 residues long. CDR1 and CDR2 from the germline V gene are MNHEY and SVGEGT. The CDR3 DNA is TGTGCCAGCAGTTACCATGGGAACGTCGATCAGCCCCAGCATTTT. This encodes CASSYHGNVDQPQHF.

This chain joins TRBV7-8 and TRBJ1-2; 8 bases map to TRBD1. The germline gives CDR1 SGHVS, CDR2 FQNEAQ. Unmatched junction bases numbered 8, after V lost 2 bases and J lost 3 bases. The length of the CDR3 is 16 residues. CDR3 coding DNA: TGTGCCAGCAGCTTAAGGTCGACAGGGGCGGACTATGGCTACACCTTC. Its translation: CASSLRSTGADYGYTF.